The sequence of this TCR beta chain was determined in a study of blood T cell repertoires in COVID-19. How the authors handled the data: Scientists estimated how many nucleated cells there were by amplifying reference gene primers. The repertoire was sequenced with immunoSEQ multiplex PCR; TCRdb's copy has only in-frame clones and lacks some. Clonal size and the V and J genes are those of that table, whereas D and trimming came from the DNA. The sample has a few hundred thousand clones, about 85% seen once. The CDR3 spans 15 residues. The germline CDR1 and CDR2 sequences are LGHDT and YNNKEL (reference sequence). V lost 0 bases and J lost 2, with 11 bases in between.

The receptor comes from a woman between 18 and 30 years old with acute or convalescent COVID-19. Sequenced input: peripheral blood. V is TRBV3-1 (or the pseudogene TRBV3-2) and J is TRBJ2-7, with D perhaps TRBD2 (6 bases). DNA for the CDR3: TGTGCCAGCAGCCAAGAGCGGGATAGCGCCTACGAGCAGTACTTC. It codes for CASSQERDSAYEQYF.